Sequencing of this T cell receptor beta chain was carried out in a study of graft-versus-host responses after intestinal transplantation. Overall study context: The study gave all recipients anti-thymocyte globulin induction, then tacrolimus and steroids for 2 to 3 years. Whole-study results and caveats: Researchers found peak circulating GvH clone levels linked to early post-transplant HvG declines. Among recipient marrow samples, GvH clones were found; some appeared first in ileum or blood.

As to this clone: Its antigen is unknown.

CDR1 is SGHTA, CDR2 FQGNSA, per germline. V was trimmed by 0 bases and J by 3 bases, leaving 6 bases between them. The CDR3 extends over 14 amino acids. The repertoire was sequenced with immunoSEQ multiplex PCR; TCRdb's copy has only in-frame clones and lacks some. The table records about 63,000 clones, about 89% of them present only once. Processing was applied to graft tissue in order to liberate intraepithelial and lamina propria lymphocytes. Sequencing used ileum tissue, obtained more than 350 days after transplant. V is TRBV7-2 and J is TRBJ1-5; perhaps TRBD1 as D (5 bases). This receptor was identified in a human patient who received an intestinal transplant, so some T cells may come from the graft donor. CDR3 bases: TGTGCCAGCAGCTTAGCCAGGGTCAATCAGCCCCAGCATTTT. Amino acid sequence: CASSLARVNQPQHF. The variable domain in full, with the rest retrieved from reference TRBV7-2 and TRBJ1-5, is GAGVSQSPSNKVTEKGKDVELRCDPISGHTALYWYRQSLGQGLEFLIYFQGNSAPDKSGLPSDRFSAERTGGSVSTLTIQRTQQEDSAVYLCASSLARVNQPQHFGDGTRLSIL.